This T cell receptor beta chain was sequenced for a study of shared clonotypes between healthy human individuals. At the level of the study: CD8 memory received one plate per donor, CD8 naive two, CD4 memory three and CD4 naive three. Study results and caveats: Unshared clonotypes carried lower generation probabilities than those common to all four donors.

This CDR3 has 14 residues. The ends lost 4 bases at V and 5 bases at J; junction bases unmatched: 5. The germline CDR1 and CDR2 sequences are SGHTA and FQGNSA. About this clone itself: Its antigen is still unknown.

For sorted subsets, roughly 210 ng DNA per replicate equaled 30,000 or so T cell genomes. Per the original methods: Filtering was not the same, since immunoSEQ gave junction-only sequences without quality scores. Sequencing was performed with immunoSEQ multiplex PCR; in TCRdb, only in-frame clones are kept and a portion is missing. V, J and clone size were drawn from that table, and D and trimming were deduced from the DNA. The profile covers 2 million to 2.5 million clones, with approximately 96% appearing a single time and approximately 0.13% taken by the ten largest. The V and J genes are TRBV7-2 and TRBJ1-5, with 7 positions matching TRBD1. The clonotype originates from a man aged 18 to 29 in good health. Sequencing was carried out using naive CD4+ T cells sorted from blood. Subset indicated: CD45RA+ positively selected. In nucleotides, the CDR3 is TGTGCCAGCAGCTGGAGACAGGGACATCAGCCCCAGCATTTT. Amino acid sequence: CASSWRQGHQPQHF. The full variable domain, completed using reference TRBV7-2 and TRBJ1-5, is GAGVSQSPSNKVTEKGKDVELRCDPISGHTALYWYRQSLGQGLEFLIYFQGNSAPDKSGLPSDRFSAERTGGSVSTLTIQRTQQEDSAVYLCASSWRQGHQPQHFGDGTRLSIL.